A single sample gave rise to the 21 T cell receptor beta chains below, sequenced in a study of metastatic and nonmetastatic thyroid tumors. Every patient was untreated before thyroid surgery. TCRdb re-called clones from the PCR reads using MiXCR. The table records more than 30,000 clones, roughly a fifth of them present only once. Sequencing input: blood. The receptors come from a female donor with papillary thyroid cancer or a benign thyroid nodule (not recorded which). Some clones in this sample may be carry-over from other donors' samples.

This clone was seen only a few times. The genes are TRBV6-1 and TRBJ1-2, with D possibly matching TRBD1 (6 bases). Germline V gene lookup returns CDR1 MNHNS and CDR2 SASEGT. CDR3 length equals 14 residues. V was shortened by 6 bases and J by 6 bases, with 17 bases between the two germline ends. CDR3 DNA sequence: TGTGCCAGCAGGCTCGCAGGGGCAGGTCATGGCTACACCTTC. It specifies CASRLAGAGHGYTF.

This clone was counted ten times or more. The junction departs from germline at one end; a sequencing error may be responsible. The CDR3 DNA follows: TGTGCTAGCAGCTTAGCGGGACAGGGGGCAAATGAGCAGTTCTTC. Translated, it gives CASSLAGQGANEQFF. The chain uses TRBV7-7 and TRBJ2-1; 12 bases are a match to TRBD1. This CDR3 has 15 amino acids. In germline, CDR1 is SSHAT, CDR2 FNYEAQ (reference sequence).

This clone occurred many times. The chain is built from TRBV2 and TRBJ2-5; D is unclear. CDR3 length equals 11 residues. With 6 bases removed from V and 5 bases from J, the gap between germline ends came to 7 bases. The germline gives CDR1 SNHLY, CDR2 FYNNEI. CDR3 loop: CASRLSETQYF. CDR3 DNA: TGTGCCAGCAGGCTATCGGAGACCCAGTACTTC.

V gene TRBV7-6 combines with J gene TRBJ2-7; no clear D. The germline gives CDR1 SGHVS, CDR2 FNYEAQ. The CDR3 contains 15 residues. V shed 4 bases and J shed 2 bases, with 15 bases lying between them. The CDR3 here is CASSSSFGDTYEQYF. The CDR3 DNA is TGTGCCAGCAGCTCGTCATTCGGAGATACCTACGAGCAGTACTTC.

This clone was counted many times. CDR3 residues: CASIKNRQDRPDTQYF. CDR3 DNA sequence: TGTGCCAGCATCAAAAACCGACAGGATCGGCCAGATACGCAGTATTTT. The chain is built from TRBV7-8 and TRBJ2-3; weak D call: TRBD1 (6 bases). Trimming shortened V by 7 bases and J by 4 bases, and 21 bases separated the two germline ends. The CDR3 has 16 amino acids. Germline CDR1 and CDR2: SGHVS and FQNEAQ.

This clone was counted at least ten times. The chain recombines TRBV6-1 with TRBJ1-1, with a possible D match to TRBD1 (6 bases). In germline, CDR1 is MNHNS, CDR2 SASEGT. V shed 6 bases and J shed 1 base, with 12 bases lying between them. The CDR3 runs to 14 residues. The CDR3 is CASRPGHGNTEAFF. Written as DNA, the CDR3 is TGTGCCAGCAGGCCGGGACACGGGAACACTGAAGCTTTCTTT.

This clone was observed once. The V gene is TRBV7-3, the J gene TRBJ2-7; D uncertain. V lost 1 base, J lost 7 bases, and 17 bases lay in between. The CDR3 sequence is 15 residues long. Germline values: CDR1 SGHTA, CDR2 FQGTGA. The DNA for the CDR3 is TGTGCCAGCAGCTTAATGGCGATCGGCGTAGGGGAGCAGTACTTC. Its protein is CASSLMAIGVGEQYF. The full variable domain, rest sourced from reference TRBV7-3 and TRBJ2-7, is GAGVSQTPSNKVTEKGKYVELRCDPISGHTALYWYRQSLGQGPEFLIYFQGTGAADDSGLPNDRFFAVRPEGSVSTLKIQRTERGDSAVYLCASSLMAIGVGEQYFGPGTRLTVT.

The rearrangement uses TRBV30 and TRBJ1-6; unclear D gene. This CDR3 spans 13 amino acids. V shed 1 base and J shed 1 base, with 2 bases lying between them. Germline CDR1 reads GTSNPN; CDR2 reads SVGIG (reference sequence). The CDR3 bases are TGTGCCTGGAGTGAGTCCTATAATTCACCCCTCCACTTT. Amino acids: CAWSESYNSPLHF.

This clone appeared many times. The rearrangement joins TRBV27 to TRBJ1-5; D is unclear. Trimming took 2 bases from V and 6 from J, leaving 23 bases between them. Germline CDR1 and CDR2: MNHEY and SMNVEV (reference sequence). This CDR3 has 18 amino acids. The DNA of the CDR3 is TGTGCCAGCAGTTTACACCAACGACTAGGGATGATGAGTCAGCCCCAGCATTTT. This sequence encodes CASSLHQRLGMMSQPQHF.

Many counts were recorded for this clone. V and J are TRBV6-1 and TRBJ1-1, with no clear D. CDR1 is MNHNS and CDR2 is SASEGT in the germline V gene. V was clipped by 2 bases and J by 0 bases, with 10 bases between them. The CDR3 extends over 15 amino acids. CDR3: CASSEYTIMNTEAFF. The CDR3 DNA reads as TGTGCCAGCAGTGAATACACAATCATGAACACTGAAGCTTTCTTT.

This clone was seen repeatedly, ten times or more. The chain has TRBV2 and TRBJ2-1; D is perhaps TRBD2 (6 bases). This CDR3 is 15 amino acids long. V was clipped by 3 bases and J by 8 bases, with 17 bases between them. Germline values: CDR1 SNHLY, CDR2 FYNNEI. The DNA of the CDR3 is TGTGCCAGCAGTGAGGCTCCGGCCGGAGGGCATGAGCAGTTCTTC. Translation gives CASSEAPAGGHEQFF.

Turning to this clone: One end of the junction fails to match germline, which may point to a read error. The CDR3 DNA is TGTGCCAGCAGCCTGTATCGGGACGGCTCTTCTAGCACTGATACGCAGTATTTT. Protein sequence: CASSLYRDGSSSTDTQYF. The genes are TRBV3-1 and TRBJ2-3; the D gene could be TRBD1 or TRBD2 (5 bases each). This CDR3 is 18 amino acids long. Germline V gene data show CDR1 as LGHDT and CDR2 as YNNKEL (reference sequence).

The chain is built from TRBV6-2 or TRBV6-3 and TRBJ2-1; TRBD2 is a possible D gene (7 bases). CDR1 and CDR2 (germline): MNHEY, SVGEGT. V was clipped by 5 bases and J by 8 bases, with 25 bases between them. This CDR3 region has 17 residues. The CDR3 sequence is CASSTSPRGGAGDEQFF. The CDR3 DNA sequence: TGTGCCAGCAGTACATCCCCTAGGGGGGGGGCCGGGGATGAGCAGTTCTTC.

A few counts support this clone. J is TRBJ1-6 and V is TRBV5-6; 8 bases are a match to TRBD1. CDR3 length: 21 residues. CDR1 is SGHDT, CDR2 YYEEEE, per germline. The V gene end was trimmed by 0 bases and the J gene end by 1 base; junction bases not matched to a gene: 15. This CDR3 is CASSLDRTGRIQKSYNSPLHF. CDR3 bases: TGTGCCAGCAGCTTGGATAGGACAGGGCGAATTCAAAAGTCCTATAATTCACCCCTCCACTTT.

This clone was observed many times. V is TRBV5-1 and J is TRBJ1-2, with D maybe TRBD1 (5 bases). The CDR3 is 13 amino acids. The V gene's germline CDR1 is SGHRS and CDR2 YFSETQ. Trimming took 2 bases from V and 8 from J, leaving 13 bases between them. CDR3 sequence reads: CASSFVGDRGYTF. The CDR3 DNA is TGCGCCAGCAGCTTCGTGGGGGATCGAGGCTACACCTTC. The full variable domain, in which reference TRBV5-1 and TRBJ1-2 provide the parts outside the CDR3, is KAGVTQTPRYLIKTRGQQVTLSCSPISGHRSVSWYQQTPGQGLQFLFEYFSETQRNKGNFPGRFSGRQFSNSRSEMNVSTLELGDSALYLCASSFVGDRGYTFGSGTRLTVV.

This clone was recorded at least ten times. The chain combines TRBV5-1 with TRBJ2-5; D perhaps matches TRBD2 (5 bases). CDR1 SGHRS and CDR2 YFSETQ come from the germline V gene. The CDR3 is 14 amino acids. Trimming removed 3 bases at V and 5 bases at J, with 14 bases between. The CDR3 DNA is TGCGCCAGCAGCTCGTCCTCCGGGGAGGAGACCCAGTACTTC. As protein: CASSSSSGEETQYF.

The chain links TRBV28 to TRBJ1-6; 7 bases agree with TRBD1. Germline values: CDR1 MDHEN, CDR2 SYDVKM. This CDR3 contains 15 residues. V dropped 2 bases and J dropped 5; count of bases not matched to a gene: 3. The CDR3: CASSLGTADNSPLHF. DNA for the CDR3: TGTGCCAGCAGTTTAGGGACAGCCGATAATTCACCCCTCCACTTT.

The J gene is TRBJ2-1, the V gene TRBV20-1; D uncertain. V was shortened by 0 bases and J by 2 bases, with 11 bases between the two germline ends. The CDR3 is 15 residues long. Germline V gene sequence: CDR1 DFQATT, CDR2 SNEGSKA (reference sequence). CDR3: CSARERGPTYNEQFF. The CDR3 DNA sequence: TGCAGTGCTAGAGAGCGAGGTCCCACCTACAATGAGCAGTTCTTC.

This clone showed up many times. CDR3 in DNA: TGTGCCAGTAGTCCCCCCGTGCGGGCAGGGGATGAGCAGTTCTTC. Amino acid sequence: CASSPPVRAGDEQFF. V gene TRBV19 combines with J gene TRBJ2-1; tentative D call: TRBD1 (6 bases). The CDR3 sequence is 15 residues long. The V end lost 5 bases, the J end lost 8 bases, and 19 bases lay between the germline ends. Germline V gene data show CDR1 as LNHDA and CDR2 as SQIVND (reference sequence).

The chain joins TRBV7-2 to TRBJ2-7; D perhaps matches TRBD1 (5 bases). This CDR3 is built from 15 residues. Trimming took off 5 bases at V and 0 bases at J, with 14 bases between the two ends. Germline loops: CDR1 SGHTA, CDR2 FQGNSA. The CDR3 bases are TGTGCCAGCAGCCGTCGACAGATTAGCTCCTACGAGCAGTACTTC. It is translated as CASSRRQISSYEQYF. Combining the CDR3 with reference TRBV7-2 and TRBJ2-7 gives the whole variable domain GAGVSQSPSNKVTEKGKDVELRCDPISGHTALYWYRQSLGQGLEFLIYFQGNSAPDKSGLPSDRFSAERTGGSVSTLTIQRTQQEDSAVYLCASSRRQISSYEQYFGPGTRLTVT.

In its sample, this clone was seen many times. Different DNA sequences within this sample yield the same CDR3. This CDR3 reads CASSQISERETQYF. DNA of the CDR3: TGCGCCAGCAGCCAAATCAGTGAGAGGGAGACCCAGTACTTC. The chain couples TRBV4-1 to TRBJ2-5; no clear D. The CDR3 consists of 14 residues. The V gene's germline CDR1 is MGHRA and CDR2 YSYEKL. V was cut by 2 bases and J by 5 bases, with 12 bases left in between.